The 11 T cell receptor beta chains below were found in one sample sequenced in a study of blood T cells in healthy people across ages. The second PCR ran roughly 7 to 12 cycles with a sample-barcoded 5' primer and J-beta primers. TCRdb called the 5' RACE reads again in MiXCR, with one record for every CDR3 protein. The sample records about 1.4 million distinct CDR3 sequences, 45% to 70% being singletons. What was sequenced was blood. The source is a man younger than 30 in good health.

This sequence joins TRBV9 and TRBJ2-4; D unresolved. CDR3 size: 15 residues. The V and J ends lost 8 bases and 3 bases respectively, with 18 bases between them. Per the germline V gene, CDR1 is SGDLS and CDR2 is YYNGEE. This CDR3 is CARRPPLDDKNIQYF. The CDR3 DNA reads TGTGCCAGAAGACCCCCTCTAGACGACAAAAACATTCAGTACTTC.

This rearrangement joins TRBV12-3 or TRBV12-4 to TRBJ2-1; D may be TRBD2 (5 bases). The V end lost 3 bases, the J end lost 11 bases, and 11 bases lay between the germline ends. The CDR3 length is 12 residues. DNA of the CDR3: TGTGCCAGCAGTTTGGTTCTAGCAAAGCAGTTCTTC. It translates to CASSLVLAKQFF.

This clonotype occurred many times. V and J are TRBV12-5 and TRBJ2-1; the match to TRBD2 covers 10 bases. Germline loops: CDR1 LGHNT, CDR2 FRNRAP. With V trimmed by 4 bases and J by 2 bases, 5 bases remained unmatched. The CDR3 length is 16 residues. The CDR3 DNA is TGTGCTAGTGGTTCGATACTAGCGGGACCCTACAATGAGCAGTTCTTC. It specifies CASGSILAGPYNEQFF.

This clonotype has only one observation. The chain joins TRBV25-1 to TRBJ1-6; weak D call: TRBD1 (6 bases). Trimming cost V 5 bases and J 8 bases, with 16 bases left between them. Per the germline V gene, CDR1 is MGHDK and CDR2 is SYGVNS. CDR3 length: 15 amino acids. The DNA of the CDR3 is TGTGCCAGCAGTTCTCGACAGGAGTGGGATTCACCCCTCCACTTT. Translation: CASSSRQEWDSPLHF.

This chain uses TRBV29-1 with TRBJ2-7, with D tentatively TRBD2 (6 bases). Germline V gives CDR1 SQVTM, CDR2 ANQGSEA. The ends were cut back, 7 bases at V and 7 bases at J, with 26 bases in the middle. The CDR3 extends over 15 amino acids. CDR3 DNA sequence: TGCAGCGACCTCTTAACGGGAGATGCGTACAATGAGCAGTACTTC. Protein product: CSDLLTGDAYNEQYF.

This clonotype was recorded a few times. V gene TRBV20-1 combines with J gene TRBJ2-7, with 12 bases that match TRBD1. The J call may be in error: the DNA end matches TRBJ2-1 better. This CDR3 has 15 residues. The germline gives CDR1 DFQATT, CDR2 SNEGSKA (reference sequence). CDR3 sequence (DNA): TGCAGTGCGATAACACCGGGACAGGGGGCAAATGAGCAGTTCTTC. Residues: CSAITPGQGANEQFF.

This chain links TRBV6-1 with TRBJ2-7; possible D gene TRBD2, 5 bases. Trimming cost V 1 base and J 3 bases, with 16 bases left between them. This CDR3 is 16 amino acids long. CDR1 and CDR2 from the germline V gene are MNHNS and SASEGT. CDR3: CASSEGIGGGSYEQYF. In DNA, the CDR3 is TGTGCCAGCAGTGAAGGGATCGGCGGAGGTAGCTACGAGCAGTACTTC.

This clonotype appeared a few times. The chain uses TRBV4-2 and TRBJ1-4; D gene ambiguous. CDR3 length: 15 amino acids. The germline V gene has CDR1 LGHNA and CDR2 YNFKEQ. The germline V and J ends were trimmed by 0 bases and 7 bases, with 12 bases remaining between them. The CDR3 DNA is TGTGCCAGCAGCCAAGAGGGCTGGGATGCTGAAAAACTGTTTTTT. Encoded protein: CASSQEGWDAEKLFF.

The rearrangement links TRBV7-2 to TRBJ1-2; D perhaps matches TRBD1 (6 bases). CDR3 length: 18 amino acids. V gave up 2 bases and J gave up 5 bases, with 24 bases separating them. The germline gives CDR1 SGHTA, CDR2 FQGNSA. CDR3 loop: CASSLLYSPNRGAYGYTF. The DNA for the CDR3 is TGTGCCAGCAGCTTACTCTATAGCCCCAATCGGGGGGCATATGGCTACACCTTC.

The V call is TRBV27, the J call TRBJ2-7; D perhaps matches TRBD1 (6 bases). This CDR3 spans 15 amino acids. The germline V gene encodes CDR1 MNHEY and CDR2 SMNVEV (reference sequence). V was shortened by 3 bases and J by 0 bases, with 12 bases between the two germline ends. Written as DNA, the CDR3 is TGTGCCAGCAGTTTCGGTCAGGGGAGCTCCTACGAGCAGTACTTC. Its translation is CASSFGQGSSYEQYF.

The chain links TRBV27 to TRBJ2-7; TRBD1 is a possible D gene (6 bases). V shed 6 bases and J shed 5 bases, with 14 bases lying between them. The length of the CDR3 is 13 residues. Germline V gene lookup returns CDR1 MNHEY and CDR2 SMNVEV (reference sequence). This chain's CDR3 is CASRERGSNEQYF. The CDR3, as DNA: TGTGCCAGCAGGGAGAGGGGGTCCAACGAGCAGTACTTC.